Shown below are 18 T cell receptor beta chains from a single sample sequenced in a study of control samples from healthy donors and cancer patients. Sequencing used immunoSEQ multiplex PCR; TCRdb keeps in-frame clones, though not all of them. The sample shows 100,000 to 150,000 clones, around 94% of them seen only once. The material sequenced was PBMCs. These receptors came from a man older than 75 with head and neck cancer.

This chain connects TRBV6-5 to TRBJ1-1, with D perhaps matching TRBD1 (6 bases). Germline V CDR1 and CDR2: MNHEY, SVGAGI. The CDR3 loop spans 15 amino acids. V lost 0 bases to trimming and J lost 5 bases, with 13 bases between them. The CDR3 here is CASSYSGGSVTEAFF. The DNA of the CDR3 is TGTGCCAGCAGTTACTCGGGGGGCAGTGTGACTGAAGCTTTCTTT.

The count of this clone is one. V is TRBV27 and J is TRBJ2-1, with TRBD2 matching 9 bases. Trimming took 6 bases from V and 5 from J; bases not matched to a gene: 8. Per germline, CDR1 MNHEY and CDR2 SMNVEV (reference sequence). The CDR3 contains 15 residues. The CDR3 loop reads CASRMTSGTNNEQFF. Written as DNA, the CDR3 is TGTGCCAGCAGGATGACTAGCGGAACCAACAATGAGCAGTTCTTC.

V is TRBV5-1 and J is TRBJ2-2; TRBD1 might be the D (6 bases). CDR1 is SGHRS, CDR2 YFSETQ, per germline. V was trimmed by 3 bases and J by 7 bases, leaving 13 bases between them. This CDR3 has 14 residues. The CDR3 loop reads CASSWGQVHGELFF. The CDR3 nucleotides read TGCGCCAGCAGCTGGGGGCAGGTTCACGGGGAGCTGTTTTTT.

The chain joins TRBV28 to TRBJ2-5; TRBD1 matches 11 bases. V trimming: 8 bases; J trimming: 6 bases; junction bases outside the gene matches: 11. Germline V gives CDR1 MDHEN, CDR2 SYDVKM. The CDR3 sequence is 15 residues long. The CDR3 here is CASYHEGQGAKTQYF. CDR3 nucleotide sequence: TGTGCCAGCTACCACGAAGGACAGGGGGCGAAGACCCAGTACTTC.

CDR3 DNA: TGTGCCAGCAGCTTGAGTCGAAACAGCGACTACGAGCAGTACTTC. This sequence encodes CASSLSRNSDYEQYF. The chain uses TRBV5-4 and TRBJ2-7; no definite D call. With 1 base removed from V and 3 bases from J, the gap between germline ends came to 14 bases. From germline, CDR1 is SGHNT and CDR2 YYREEE (reference sequence). CDR3 size: 15 residues.

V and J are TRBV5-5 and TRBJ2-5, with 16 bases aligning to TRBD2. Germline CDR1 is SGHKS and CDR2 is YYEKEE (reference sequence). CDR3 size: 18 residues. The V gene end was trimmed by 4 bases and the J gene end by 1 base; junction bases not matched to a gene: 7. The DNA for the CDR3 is TGTGCCAGCAGCGCCGGGACTAGCGGGGGGGCGGCCCAAGAGACCCAGTACTTC. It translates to CASSAGTSGGAAQETQYF.

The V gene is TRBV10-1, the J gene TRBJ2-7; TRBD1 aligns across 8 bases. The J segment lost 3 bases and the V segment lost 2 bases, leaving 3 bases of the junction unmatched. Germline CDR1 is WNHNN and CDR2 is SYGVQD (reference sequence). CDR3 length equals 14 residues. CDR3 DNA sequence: TGCGCCAGCAGTGAGACAGGGGGTTTCTACGAGCAGTACTTC. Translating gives CASSETGGFYEQYF.

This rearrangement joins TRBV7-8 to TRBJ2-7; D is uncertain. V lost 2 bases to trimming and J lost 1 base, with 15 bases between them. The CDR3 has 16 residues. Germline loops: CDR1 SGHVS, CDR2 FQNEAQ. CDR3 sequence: CASSLLRRSTSYEQYF. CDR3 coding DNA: TGTGCCAGCAGCTTATTACGGCGGAGCACTTCCTACGAGCAGTACTTC.

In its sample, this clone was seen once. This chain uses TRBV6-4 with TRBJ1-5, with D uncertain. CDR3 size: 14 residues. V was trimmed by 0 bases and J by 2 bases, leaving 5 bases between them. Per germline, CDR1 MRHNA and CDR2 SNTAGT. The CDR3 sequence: CASSDSAGNQPQHF. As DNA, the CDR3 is TGTGCCAGCAGTGACTCCGCGGGCAATCAGCCCCAGCATTTT.

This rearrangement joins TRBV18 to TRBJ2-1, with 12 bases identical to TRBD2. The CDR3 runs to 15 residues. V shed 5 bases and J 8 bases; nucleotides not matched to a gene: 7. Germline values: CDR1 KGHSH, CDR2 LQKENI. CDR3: CASSSETSGSYEQFF. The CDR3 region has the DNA TGTGCCAGCTCATCAGAGACTAGCGGGAGCTATGAGCAGTTCTTC.

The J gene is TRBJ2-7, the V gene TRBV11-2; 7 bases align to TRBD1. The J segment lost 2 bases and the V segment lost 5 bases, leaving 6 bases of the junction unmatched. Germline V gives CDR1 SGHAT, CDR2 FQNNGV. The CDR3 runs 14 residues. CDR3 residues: CASSIGTETYEQYF. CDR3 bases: TGTGCCAGCAGCATCGGGACAGAAACCTACGAGCAGTACTTC.

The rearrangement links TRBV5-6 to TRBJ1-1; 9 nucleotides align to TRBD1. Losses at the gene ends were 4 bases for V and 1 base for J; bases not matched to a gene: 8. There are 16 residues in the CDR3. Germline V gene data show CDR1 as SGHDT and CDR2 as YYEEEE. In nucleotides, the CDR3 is TGTGCCAGCAGCCGCTTGACAGGGGGAACGAACACTGAAGCTTTCTTT. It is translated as CASSRLTGGTNTEAFF.

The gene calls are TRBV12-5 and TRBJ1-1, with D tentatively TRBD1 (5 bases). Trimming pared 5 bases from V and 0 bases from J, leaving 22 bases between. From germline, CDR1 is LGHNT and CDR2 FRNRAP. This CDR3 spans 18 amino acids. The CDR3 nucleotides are TGTGCTAGTGGTGGGGCTAGGGGCCAGGGAGTAATGAACACTGAAGCTTTCTTT. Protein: CASGGARGQGVMNTEAFF.

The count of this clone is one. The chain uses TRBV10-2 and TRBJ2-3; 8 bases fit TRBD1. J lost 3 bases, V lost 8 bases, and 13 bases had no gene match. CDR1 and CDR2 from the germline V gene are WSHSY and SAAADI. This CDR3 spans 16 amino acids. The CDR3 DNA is TGCGCCAGCTTCAAGGAGCGACAGGGGATAACAGATACGCAGTATTTT. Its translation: CASFKERQGITDTQYF.

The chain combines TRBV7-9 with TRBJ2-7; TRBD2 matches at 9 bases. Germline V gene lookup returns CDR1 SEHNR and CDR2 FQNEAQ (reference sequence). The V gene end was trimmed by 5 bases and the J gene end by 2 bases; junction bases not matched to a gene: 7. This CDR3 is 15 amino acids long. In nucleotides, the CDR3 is TGTGCCAGCAGCCGTACTAGCGGGTACCCCTACGAGCAGTACTTC. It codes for CASSRTSGYPYEQYF. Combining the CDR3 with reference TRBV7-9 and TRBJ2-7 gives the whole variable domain DTGVSQNPRHKITKRGQNVTFRCDPISEHNRLYWYRQTLGQGPEFLTYFQNEAQLEKSRLLSDRFSAERPKGSFSTLEIQRTEQGDSAMYLCASSRTSGYPYEQYFGPGTRLTVT.

The CDR3 DNA is TGTGCCAGCAGCGTACCCGTAGCGGGAGCAGAGGGAAACACAGATACGCAGTATTTT. It is translated as CASSVPVAGAEGNTDTQYF. The V and J genes are TRBV9 and TRBJ2-3; 9 nucleotides align to TRBD2. This CDR3 region has 19 residues. With V trimmed by 1 base and J by 2 bases, 14 bases remained unmatched. The germline V gene has CDR1 SGDLS and CDR2 YYNGEE.

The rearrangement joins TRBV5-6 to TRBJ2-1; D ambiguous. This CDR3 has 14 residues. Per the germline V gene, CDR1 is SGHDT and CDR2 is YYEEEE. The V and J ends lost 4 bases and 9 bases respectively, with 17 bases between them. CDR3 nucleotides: TGTGCCAGCAGCCCACTGGCGAAGGGCGGTGAGCAGTTCTTC. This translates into CASSPLAKGGEQFF. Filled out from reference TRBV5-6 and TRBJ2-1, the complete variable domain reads DAGVTQSPTHLIKTRGQQVTLRCSPKSGHDTVSWYQQALGQGPQFIFQYYEEEERQRGNFPDRFSGHQFPNYSSELNVNALLLGDSALYLCASSPLAKGGEQFFGPGTRLTVL.

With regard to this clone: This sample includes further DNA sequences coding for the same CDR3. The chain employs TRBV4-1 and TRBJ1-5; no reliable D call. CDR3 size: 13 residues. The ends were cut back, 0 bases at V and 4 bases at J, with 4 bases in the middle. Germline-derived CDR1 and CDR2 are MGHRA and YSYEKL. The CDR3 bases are TGCGCCAGCAGCCAAGACGGTAATCAGCCCCAGCATTTT. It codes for CASSQDGNQPQHF.